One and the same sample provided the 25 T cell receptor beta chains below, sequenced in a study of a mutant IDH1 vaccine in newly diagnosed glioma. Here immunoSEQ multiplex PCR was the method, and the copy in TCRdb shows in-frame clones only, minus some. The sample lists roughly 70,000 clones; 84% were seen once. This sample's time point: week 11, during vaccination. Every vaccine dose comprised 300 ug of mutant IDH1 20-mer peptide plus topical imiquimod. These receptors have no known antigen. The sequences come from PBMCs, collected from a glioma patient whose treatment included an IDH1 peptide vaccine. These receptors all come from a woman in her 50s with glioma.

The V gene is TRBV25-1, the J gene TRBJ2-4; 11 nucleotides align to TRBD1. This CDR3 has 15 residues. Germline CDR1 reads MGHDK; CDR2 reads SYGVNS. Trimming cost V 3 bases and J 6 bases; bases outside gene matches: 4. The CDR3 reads CASSDSGTGGNIQYF. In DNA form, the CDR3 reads TGTGCCAGCAGTGATAGCGGGACAGGGGGAAACATTCAGTACTTC. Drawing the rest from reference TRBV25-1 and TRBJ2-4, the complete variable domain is EADIYQTPRYLVIGTGKKITLECSQTMGHDKMYWYQQDPGMELHLIHYSYGVNSTEKGDLSSESTVSRIRTEHFPLTLESARPSHTSQYLCASSDSGTGGNIQYFGAGTRLSVL.

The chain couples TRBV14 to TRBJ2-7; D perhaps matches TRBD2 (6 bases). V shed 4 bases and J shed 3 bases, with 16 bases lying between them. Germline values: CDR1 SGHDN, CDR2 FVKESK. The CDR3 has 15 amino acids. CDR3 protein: CASSLGPGRNYEQYF. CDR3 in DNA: TGTGCCAGCAGCCTTGGGCCGGGGAGGAACTACGAGCAGTACTTC.

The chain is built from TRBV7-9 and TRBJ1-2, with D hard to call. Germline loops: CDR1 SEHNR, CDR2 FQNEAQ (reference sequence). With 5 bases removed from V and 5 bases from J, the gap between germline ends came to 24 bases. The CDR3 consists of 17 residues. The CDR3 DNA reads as TGTGCCAGCAGCCCCAGCACTGGAGCATTAGGGAAATATGGCTACACCTTC. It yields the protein CASSPSTGALGKYGYTF.

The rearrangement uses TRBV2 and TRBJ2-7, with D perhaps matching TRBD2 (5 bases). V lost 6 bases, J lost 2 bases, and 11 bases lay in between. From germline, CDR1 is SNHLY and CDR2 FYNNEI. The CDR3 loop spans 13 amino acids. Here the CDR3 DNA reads TGTGCCAGCAGGGCCTCCGGGACCTACGAGCAGTACTTC. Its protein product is CASRASGTYEQYF.

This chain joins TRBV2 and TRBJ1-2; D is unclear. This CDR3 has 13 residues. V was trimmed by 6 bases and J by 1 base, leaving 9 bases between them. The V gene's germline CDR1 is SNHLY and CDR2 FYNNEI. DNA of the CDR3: TGTGCCAGCAGCCCGGAGGTTAACTATGGCTACACCTTC. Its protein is CASSPEVNYGYTF.

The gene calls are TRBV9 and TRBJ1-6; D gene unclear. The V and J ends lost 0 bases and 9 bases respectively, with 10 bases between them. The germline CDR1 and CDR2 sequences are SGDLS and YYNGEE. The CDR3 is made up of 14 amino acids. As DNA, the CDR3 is TGTGCCAGCAGCGTAGCTACTATCCGTTCACCCCTCCACTTT. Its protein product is CASSVATIRSPLHF.

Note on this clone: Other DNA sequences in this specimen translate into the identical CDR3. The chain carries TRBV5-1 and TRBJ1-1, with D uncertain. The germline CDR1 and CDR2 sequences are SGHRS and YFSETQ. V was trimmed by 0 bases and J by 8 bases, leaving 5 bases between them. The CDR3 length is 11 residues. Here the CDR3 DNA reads TGCGCCAGCAGCTTGGACAGCGAAGCTTTCTTT. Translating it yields CASSLDSEAFF.

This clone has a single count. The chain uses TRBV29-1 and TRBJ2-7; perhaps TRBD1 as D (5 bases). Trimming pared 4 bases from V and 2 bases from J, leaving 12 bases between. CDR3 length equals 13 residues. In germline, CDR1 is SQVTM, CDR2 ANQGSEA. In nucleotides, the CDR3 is TGCAGCGTTGGATCGGACACTCCCTACGAGCAGTACTTC. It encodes CSVGSDTPYEQYF.

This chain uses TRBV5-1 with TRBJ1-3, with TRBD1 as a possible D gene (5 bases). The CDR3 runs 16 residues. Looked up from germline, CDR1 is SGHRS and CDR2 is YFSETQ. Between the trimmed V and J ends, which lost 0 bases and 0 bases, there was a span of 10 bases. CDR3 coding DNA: TGCGCCAGCAGCTTGGATAGGGGAAGCTCTGGAAACACCATATATTTT. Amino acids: CASSLDRGSSGNTIYF.

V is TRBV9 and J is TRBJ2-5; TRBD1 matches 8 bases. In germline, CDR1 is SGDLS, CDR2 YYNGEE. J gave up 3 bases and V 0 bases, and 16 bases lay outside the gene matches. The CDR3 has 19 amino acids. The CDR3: CASSVGGKGTGGGEETQYF. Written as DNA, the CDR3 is TGTGCCAGCAGCGTAGGGGGAAAAGGGACAGGTGGTGGGGAAGAGACCCAGTACTTC.

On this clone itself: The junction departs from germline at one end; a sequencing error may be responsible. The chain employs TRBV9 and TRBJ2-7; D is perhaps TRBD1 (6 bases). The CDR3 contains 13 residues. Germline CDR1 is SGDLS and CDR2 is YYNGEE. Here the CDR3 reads CASSVGGPYEQYF. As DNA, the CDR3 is TGTGCCAGCAGTGTAGGGGGTCCCTACGAGCAGTACTTC. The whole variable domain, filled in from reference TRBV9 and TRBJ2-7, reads DSGVTQTPKHLITATGQRVTLRCSPRSGDLSVYWYQQSLDQGLQFLIQYYNGEERAKGNILERFSAQQFPDLHSELNLSSLELGDSALYFCASSVGGPYEQYFGPGTRLTVT.

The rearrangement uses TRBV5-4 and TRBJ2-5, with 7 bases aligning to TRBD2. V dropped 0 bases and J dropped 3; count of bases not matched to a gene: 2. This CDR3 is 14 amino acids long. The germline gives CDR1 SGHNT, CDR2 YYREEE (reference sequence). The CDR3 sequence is CASSLGTREETQYF. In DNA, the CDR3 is TGTGCCAGCAGCTTGGGGACTAGGGAAGAGACCCAGTACTTC.

The CDR3 DNA reads TGTGCCAGTAGTATGGGGCAGGGTGGTCAGCCCCAGCATTTT. Its protein product is CASSMGQGGQPQHF. The chain has TRBV19 and TRBJ1-5; TRBD1 is a possible D gene (5 bases). Trimming removed 3 bases at V and 6 bases at J, with 12 bases between. CDR1 and CDR2 (germline): LNHDA, SQIVND (reference sequence). This CDR3 spans 14 amino acids.

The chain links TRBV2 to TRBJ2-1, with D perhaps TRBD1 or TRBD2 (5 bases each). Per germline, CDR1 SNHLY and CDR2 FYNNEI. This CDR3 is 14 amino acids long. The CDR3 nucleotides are TGTGCGTTGTCCGGGACCAACTCCTACAATGAGCAGTTCTTC. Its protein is CALSGTNSYNEQFF.

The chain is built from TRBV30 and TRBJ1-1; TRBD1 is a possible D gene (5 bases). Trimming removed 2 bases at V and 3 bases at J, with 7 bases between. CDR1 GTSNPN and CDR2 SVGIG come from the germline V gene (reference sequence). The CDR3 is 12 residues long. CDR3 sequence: CAWSWGDTEAFF. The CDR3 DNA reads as TGTGCCTGGAGTTGGGGCGACACTGAAGCTTTCTTT.

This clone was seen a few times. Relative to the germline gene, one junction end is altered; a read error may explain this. In DNA form, the CDR3 reads TGTGCTAGCAGCTTAGGTCGGGGGGCCGGGGAGCTGTTTTTT. Encoded protein: CASSLGRGAGELFF. V gene TRBV7-7 combines with J gene TRBJ2-2, with 7 positions matching TRBD2. The CDR3 is made up of 14 amino acids. From germline, CDR1 is SSHAT and CDR2 FNYEAQ (reference sequence).

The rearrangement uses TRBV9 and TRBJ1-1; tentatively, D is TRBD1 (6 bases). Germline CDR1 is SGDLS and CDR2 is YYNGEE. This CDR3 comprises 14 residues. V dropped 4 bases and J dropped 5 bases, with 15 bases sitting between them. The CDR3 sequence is CASSLSDRRTEAFF. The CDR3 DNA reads TGTGCCAGCAGCCTTTCCGACAGGCGTACTGAAGCTTTCTTT.

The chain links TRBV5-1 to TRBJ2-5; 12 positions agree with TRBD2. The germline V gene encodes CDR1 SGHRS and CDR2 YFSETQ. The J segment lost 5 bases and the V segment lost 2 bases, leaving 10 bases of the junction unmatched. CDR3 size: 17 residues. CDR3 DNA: TGCGCCAGCAGCTTTTCGACTAGCGGGGGCGGGCAGGAGACCCAGTACTTC. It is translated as CASSFSTSGGGQETQYF.

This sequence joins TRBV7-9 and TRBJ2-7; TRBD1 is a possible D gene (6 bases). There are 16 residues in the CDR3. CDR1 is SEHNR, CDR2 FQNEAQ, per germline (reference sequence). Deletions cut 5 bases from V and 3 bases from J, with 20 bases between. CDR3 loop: CASSPQTGPEFYEQYF. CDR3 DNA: TGTGCCAGCAGCCCCCAGACAGGCCCTGAGTTCTACGAGCAGTACTTC.

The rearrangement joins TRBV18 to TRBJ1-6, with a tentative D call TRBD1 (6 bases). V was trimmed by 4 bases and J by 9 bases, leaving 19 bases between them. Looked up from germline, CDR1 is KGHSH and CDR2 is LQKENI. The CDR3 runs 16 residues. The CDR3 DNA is TGTGCCAGCTCACTTTCGACCCACAGGGAAAGTTCACCCCTCCACTTT. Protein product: CASSLSTHRESSPLHF.

CDR3 bases: TGCGCCAGCAGCCTCGGGACTAGCAGTAGCACAGATACGCAGTATTTT. Its protein is CASSLGTSSSTDTQYF. V gene TRBV5-1 combines with J gene TRBJ2-3, with TRBD2 identical over 9 bases. With V trimmed by 4 bases and J by 0 bases, 6 bases remained unmatched. CDR1 is SGHRS and CDR2 is YFSETQ in the germline V gene. CDR3 size: 16 residues. Filled out from reference TRBV5-1 and TRBJ2-3, the complete variable domain reads KAGVTQTPRYLIKTRGQQVTLSCSPISGHRSVSWYQQTPGQGLQFLFEYFSETQRNKGNFPGRFSGRQFSNSRSEMNVSTLELGDSALYLCASSLGTSSSTDTQYFGPGTRLTVL.

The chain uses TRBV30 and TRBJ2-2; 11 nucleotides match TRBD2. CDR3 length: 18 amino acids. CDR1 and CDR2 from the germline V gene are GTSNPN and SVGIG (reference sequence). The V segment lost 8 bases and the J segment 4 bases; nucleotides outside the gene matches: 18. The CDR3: CARSEASGGRLSTGELFF. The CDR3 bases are TGTGCCCGAAGCGAAGCTAGCGGGGGGCGGCTGAGCACCGGGGAGCTGTTTTTT.

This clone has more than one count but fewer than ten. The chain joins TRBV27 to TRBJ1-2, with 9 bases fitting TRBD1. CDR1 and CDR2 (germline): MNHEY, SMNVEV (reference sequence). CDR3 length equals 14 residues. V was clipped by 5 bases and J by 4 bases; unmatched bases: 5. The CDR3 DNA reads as TGTGCCAGCAGTGATACAGGGGGCGGCTATGGCTACACCTTC. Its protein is CASSDTGGGYGYTF.

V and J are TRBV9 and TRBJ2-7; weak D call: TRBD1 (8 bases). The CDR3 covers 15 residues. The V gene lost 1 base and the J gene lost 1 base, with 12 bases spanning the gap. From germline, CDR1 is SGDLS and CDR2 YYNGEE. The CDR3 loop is CASSVTGGGSYEQYF. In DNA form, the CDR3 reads TGTGCCAGCAGCGTAACAGGGGGAGGGTCCTACGAGCAGTACTTC.

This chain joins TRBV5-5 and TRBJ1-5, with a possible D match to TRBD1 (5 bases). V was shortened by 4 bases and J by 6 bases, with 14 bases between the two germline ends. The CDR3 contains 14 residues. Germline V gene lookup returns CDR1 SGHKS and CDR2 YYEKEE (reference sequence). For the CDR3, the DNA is TGTGCCAGCAGCCGGTGGGGGGACGGTCAGCCCCAGCATTTT. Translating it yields CASSRWGDGQPQHF.